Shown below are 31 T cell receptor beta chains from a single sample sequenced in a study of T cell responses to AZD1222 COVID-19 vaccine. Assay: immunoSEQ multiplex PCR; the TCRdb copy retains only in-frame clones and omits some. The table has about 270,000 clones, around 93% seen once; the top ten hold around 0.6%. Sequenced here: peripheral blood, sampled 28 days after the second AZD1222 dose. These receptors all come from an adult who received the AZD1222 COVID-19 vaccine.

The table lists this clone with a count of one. This chain's CDR3 is CASSQKTSGTLGLGEAFF. CDR3 sequence (DNA): TGTGCCAGCAGTCAGAAGACATCGGGCACTCTTGGACTCGGTGAAGCTTTCTTT. This rearrangement joins TRBV6-6 to TRBJ1-1; D gene unclear. The CDR3 consists of 18 residues. Germline-derived CDR1 and CDR2 are MNHNY and SVGAGI (reference sequence). Between the trimmed V and J ends, which lost 5 bases and 7 bases, there was a span of 29 bases.

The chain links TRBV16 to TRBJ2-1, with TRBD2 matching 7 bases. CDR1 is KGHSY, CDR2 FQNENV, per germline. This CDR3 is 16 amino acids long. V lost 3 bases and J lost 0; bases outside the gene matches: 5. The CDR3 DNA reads TGTGCCAGCAGCCAGGGAGGGGCTAGCTCCTACAATGAGCAGTTCTTC. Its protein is CASSQGGASSYNEQFF. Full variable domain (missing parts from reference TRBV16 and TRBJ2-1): GEEVAQTPKHLVRGEGQKAKLYCAPIKGHSYVFWYQQVLKNEFKFLISFQNENVFDETGMPKERFSAKCLPNSPCSLEIQATKLEDSAVYFCASSQGGASSYNEQFFGPGTRLTVL.

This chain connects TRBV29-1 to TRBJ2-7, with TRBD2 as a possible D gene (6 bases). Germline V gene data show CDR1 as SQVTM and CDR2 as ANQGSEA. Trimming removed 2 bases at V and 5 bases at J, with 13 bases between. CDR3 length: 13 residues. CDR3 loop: CSVEPGRDDEQYF. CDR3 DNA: TGCAGCGTTGAACCAGGGCGGGACGACGAGCAGTACTTC.

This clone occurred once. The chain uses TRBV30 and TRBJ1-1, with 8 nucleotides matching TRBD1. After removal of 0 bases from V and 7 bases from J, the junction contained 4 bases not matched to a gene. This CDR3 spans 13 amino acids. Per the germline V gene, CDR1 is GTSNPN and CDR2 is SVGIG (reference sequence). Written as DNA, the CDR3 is TGTGCCTGGAGTGTACAGGGGGTAAATGAAGCTTTCTTT. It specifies CAWSVQGVNEAFF.

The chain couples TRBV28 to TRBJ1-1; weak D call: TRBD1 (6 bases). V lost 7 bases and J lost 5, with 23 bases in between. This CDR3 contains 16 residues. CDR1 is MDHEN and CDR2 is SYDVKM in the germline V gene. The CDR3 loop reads CASMALRGGGATEAFF. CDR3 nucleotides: TGTGCCAGCATGGCCTTAAGGGGCGGGGGCGCGACTGAAGCTTTCTTT. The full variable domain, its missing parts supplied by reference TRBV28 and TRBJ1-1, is DVKVTQSSRYLVKRTGEKVFLECVQDMDHENMFWYRQDPGLGLRLIYFSYDVKMKEKGDIPEGYSVSREKKERFSLILESASTNQTSMYLCASMALRGGGATEAFFGQGTRLTVV.

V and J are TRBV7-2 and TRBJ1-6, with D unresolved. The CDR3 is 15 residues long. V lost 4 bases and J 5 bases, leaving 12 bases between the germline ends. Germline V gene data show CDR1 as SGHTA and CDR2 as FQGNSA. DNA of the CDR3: TGTGCCAGCAGCTCCAGCAGCCAGAATAATTCACCCCTCCACTTT. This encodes CASSSSSQNNSPLHF.

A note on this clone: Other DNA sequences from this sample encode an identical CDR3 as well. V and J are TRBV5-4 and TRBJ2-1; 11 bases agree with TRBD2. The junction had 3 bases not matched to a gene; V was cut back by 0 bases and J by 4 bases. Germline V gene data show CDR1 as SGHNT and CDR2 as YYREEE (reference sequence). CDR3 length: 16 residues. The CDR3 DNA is TGTGCCAGCAGCTTGGCCGGGACTAGCGGATACAATGAGCAGTTCTTC. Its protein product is CASSLAGTSGYNEQFF.

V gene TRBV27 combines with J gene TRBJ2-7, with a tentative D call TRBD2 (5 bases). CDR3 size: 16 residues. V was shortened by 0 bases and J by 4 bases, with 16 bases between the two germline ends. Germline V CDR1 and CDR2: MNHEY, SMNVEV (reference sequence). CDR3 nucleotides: TGTGCCAGCAGTTTATCCGGCCCAGTGCGGAGGTACGAGCAGTACTTC. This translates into CASSLSGPVRRYEQYF.

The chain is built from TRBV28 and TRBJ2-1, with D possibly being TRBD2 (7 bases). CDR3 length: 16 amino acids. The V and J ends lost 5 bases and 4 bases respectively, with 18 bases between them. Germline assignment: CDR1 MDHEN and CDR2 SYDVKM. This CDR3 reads CASSGGGGSYYNEQFF. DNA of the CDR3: TGTGCCAGCAGTGGGGGGGGCGGGAGTTATTACAATGAGCAGTTCTTC. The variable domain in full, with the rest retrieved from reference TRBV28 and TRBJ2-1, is DVKVTQSSRYLVKRTGEKVFLECVQDMDHENMFWYRQDPGLGLRLIYFSYDVKMKEKGDIPEGYSVSREKKERFSLILESASTNQTSMYLCASSGGGGSYYNEQFFGPGTRLTVL.

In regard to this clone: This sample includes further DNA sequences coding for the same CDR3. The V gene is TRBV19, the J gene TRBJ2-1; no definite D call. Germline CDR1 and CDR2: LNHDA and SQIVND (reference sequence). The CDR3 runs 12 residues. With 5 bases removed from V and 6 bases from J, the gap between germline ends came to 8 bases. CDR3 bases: TGTGCCAGTAGTCGGCAGTCCAATGAGCAGTTCTTC. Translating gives CASSRQSNEQFF. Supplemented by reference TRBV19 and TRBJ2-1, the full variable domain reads DGGITQSPKYLFRKEGQNVTLSCEQNLNHDAMYWYRQDPGQGLRLIYYSQIVNDFQKGDIAEGYSVSREKKESFPLTVTSAQKNPTAFYLCASSRQSNEQFFGPGTRLTVL.

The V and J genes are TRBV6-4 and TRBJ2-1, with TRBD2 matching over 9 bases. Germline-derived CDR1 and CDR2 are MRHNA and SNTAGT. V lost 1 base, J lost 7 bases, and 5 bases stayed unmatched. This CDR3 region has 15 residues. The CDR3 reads CASSDFAGGRNEQFF. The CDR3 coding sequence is TGTGCCAGCAGTGACTTCGCGGGAGGGAGGAATGAGCAGTTCTTC.

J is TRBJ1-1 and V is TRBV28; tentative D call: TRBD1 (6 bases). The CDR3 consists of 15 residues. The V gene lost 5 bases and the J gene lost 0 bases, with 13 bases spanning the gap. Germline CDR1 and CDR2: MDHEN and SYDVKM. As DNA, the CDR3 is TGTGCCAGCAGTAAGGACGGACAGATGAACACTGAAGCTTTCTTT. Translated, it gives CASSKDGQMNTEAFF.

The CDR3 DNA reads TGTGCCAGCAGTTTGGGGACAGGAAGTAAATTCTTC. Protein product: CASSLGTGSKFF. The gene calls are TRBV6-5 and TRBJ2-1, with 8 bases aligning to TRBD1. With V trimmed by 4 bases and J by 16 bases, 9 bases remained unmatched. Looked up from germline, CDR1 is MNHEY and CDR2 is SVGAGI. The CDR3 sequence is 12 residues long.

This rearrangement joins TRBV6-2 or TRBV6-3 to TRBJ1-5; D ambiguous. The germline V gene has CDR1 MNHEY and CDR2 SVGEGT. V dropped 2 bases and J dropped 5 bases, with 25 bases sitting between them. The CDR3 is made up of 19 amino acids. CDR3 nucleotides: TGTGCCAGCAGTTACGTAGGGCGGAAAGGAACCCCAAAGGATCAGCCCCAGCATTTT. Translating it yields CASSYVGRKGTPKDQPQHF.

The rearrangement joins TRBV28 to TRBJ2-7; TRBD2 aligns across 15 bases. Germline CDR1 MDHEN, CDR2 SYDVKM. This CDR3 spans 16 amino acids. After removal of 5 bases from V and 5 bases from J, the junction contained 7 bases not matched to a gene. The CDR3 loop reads CASSPGTSGRPHEQYF. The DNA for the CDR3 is TGTGCCAGCAGTCCCGGGACTAGCGGGAGGCCCCACGAGCAGTACTTC.

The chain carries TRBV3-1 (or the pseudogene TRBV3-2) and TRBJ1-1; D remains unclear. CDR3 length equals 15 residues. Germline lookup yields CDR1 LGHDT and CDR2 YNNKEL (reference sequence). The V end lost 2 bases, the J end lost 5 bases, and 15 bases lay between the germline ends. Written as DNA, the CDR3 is TGTGCCAGCAGCCAATACGGGTTAGCGGGTACTGAAGCTTTCTTT. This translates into CASSQYGLAGTEAFF.

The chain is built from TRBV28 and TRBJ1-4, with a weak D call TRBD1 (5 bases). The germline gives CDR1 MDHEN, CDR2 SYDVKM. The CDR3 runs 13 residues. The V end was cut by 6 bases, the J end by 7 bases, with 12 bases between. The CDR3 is CASSLWGREKLFF. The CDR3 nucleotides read TGTGCCAGCAGCCTATGGGGCCGTGAAAAACTGTTTTTT.

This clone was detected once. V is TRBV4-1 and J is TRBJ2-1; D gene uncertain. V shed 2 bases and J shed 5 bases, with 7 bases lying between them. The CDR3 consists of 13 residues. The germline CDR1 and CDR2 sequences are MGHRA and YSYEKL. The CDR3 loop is CASSQQVHNEQFF. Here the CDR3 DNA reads TGCGCCAGCAGCCAACAAGTGCACAATGAGCAGTTCTTC.

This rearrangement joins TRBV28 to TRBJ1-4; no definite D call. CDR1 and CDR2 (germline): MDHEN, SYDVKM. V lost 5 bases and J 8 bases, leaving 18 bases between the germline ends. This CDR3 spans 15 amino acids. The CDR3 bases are TGTGCCAGCAGTGTCCTTTACGGGGTCGGAGAAAAACTGTTTTTT. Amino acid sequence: CASSVLYGVGEKLFF.

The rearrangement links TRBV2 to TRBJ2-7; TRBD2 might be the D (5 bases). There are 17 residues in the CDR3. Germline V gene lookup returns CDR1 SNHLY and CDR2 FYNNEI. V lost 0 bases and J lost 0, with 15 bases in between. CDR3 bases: TGTGCCAGCAGTGAAGCGATTAGGCGGGTTTTCTCCTACGAGCAGTACTTC. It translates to CASSEAIRRVFSYEQYF. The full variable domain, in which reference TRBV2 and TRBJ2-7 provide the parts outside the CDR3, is EPEVTQTPSHQVTQMGQEVILRCVPISNHLYFYWYRQILGQKVEFLVSFYNNEISEKSEIFDDQFSVERPDGSNFTLKIRSTKLEDSAMYFCASSEAIRRVFSYEQYFGPGTRLTVT.

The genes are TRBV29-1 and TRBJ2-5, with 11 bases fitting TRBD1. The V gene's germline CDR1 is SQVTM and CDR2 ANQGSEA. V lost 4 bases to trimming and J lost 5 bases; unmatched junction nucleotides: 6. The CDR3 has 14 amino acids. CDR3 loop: CSVGGTGGYETQYF. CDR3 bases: TGCAGCGTTGGTGGGACAGGGGGATATGAGACCCAGTACTTC. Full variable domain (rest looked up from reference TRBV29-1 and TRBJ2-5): SAVISQKPSRDICQRGTSLTIQCQVDSQVTMMFWYRQQPGQSLTLIATANQGSEATYESGFVIDKFPISRPNLTFSTLTVSNMSPEDSSIYLCSVGGTGGYETQYFGPGTRLLVL.

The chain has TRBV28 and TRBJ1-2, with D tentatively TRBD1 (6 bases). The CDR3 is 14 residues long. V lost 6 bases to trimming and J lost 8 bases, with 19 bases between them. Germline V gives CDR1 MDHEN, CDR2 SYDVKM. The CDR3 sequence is CASSKVDRRLGYTF. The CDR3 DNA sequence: TGTGCCAGCAGCAAAGTTGACAGGAGGCTCGGCTACACCTTC.

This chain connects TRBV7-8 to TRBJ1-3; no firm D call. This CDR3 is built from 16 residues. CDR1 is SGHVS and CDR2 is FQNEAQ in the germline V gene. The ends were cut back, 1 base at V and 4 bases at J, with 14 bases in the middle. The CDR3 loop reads CASSLGRTLGGNTIYF. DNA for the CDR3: TGTGCCAGCAGCTTAGGAAGGACCCTAGGAGGAAACACCATATATTTT.

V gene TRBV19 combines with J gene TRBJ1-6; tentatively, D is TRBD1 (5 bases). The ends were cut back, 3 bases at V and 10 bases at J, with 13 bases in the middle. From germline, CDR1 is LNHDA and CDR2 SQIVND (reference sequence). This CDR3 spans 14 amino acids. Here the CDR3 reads CASSMGRDPSPLHF. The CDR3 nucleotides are TGTGCCAGTAGTATGGGCAGGGATCCGTCACCCCTCCACTTT.

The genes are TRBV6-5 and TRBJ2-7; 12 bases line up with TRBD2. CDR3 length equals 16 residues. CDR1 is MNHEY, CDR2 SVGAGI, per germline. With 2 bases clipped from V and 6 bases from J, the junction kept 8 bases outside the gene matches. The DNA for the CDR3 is TGTGCCAGCAGTTACAGACGACTAGCGGGGGCCCCCGAGCAGTACTTC. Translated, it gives CASSYRRLAGAPEQYF.

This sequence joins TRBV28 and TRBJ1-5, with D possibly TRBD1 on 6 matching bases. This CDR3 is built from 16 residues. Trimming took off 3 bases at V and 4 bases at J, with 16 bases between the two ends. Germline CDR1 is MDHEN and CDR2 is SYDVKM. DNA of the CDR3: TGTGCCAGCAGTTTGTCCCTAGGGGGATCGAATCAGCCCCAGCATTTT. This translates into CASSLSLGGSNQPQHF. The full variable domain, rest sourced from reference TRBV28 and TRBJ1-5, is DVKVTQSSRYLVKRTGEKVFLECVQDMDHENMFWYRQDPGLGLRLIYFSYDVKMKEKGDIPEGYSVSREKKERFSLILESASTNQTSMYLCASSLSLGGSNQPQHFGDGTRLSIL.

The CDR3, as DNA: TGTGCCAGCAGCAAAGATAAGGGACAGGTATTGAACACTGAAGCTTTCTTT. Translating it yields CASSKDKGQVLNTEAFF. The rearrangement links TRBV21-1 to TRBJ1-1; TRBD1 is taken as the D call from the table, unchecked against the DNA. TRBV21-1 is a recognized pseudogene. The CDR3 sequence is 17 residues long.

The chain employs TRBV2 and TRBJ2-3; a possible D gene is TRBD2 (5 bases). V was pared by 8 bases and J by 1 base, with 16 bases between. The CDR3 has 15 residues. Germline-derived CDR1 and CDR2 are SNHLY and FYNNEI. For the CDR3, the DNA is TGTGCCAGCCGTAGGACTTTTATTCGCACAGATACGCAGTATTTT. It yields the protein CASRRTFIRTDTQYF. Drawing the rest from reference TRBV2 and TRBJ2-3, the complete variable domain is EPEVTQTPSHQVTQMGQEVILRCVPISNHLYFYWYRQILGQKVEFLVSFYNNEISEKSEIFDDQFSVERPDGSNFTLKIRSTKLEDSAMYFCASRRTFIRTDTQYFGPGTRLTVL.

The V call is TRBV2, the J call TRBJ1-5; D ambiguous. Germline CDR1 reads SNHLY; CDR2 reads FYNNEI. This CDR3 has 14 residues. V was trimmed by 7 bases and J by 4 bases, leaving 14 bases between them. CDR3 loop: CASTPRGRNQPQHF. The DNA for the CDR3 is TGTGCCAGCACCCCCCGGGGTCGAAATCAGCCCCAGCATTTT.

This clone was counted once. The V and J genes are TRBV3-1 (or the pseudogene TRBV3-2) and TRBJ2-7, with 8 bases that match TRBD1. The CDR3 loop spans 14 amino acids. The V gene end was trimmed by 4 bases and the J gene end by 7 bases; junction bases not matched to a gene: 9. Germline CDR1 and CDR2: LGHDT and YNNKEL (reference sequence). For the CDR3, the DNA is TGTGCCAGCAGCCGCGGACAGGGCCCTTGGGAGCAGTACTTC. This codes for CASSRGQGPWEQYF.

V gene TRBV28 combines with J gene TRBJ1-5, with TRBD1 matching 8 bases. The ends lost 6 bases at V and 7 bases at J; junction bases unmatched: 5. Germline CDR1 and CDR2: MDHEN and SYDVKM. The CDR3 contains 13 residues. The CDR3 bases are TGTGCCAGCAGACGGACAGGGCTCCAGCCCCAGCATTTT. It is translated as CASRRTGLQPQHF.